Given below is one T cell receptor (beta chain) in context. The antigen remains unidentified. This entry belongs to a study of T cell responses to AZD1222 COVID-19 vaccine. Study outcomes and limitations: The repertoires were collected only after the peak T cell response. Of the AZD1222 recipients, only 5 to 7 were seropositive at baseline.

The data were produced by immunoSEQ multiplex PCR, yet TCRdb's version contains in-frame clones alone and is incomplete. The profile covers under 25,000 clones, with 80% to 85% appearing a single time and 16% taken by the ten largest. CDR1 is SNHLY, CDR2 FYNNEI, per germline. With 7 bases removed from V and 2 bases from J, the gap between germline ends came to 15 bases. The CDR3 is made up of 14 amino acids. Some second doses came at about 4 weeks and others at about 12 weeks; these were pooled. This sequence joins TRBV2 and TRBJ2-7; no clear D gene. The source of this sequence is an adult who received the AZD1222 COVID-19 vaccine. The material was peripheral blood, obtained 28 days after the second AZD1222 dose. CDR3 protein: CASTIESGPYEQYF. DNA for the CDR3: TGTGCCAGCACCATCGAATCTGGTCCCTACGAGCAGTACTTC.